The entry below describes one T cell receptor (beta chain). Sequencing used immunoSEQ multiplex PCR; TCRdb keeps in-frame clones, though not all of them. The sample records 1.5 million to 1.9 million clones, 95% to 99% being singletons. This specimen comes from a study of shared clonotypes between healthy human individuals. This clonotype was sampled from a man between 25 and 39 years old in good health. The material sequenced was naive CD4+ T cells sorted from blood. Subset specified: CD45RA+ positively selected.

The CDR3 DNA is TGTGCCAGCAGCTTAGATGGGGAGAGCTGGAACACCATATATTTT. Amino acid sequence: CASSLDGESWNTIYF. The V and J genes are TRBV11-2 and TRBJ1-3; no definite D call. Germline CDR1 and CDR2: SGHAT and FQNNGV. Between the trimmed V and J ends, which lost 0 bases and 7 bases, there was a span of 13 bases. The CDR3 sequence is 15 residues long.